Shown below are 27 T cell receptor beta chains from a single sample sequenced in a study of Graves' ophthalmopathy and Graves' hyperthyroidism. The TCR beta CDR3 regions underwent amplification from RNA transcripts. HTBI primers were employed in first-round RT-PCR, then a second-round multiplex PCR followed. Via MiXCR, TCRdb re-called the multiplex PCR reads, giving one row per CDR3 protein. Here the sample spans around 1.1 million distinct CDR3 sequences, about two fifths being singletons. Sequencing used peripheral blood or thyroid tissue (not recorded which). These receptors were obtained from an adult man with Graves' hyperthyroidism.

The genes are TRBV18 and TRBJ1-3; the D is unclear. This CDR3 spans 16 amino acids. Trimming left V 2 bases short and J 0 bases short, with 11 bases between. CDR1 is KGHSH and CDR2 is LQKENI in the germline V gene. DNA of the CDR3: TGTGCCAGCTCACCATTAGACGGTTTCTCTGGAAACACCATATATTTT. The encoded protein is CASSPLDGFSGNTIYF.

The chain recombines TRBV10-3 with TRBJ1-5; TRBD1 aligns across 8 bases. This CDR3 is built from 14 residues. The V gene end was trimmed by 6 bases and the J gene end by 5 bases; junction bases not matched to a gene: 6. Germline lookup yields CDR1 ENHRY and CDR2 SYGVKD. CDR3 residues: CAISGQGIHQPQHF. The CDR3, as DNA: TGTGCCATCAGCGGACAGGGAATCCATCAGCCCCAGCATTTT.

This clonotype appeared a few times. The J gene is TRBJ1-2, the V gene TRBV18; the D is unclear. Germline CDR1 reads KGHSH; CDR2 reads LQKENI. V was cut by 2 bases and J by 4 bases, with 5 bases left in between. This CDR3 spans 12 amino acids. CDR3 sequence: CASSPARYGYTF. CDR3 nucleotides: TGTGCCAGCTCACCAGCGCGCTATGGCTACACCTTC.

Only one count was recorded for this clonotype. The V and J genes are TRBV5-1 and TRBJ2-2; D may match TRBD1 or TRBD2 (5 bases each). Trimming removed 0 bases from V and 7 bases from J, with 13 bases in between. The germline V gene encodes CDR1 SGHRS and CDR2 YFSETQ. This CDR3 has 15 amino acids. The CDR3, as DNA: TGCGCCAGCAGCTTGGGCAGGGCCAGCGGCGGGGAGCTGTTTTTT. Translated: CASSLGRASGGELFF.

For the CDR3, the DNA is TGTGCCATCAGTGAGCAACAGGGGAGCTCCTACGAGCAGTACTTC. Protein sequence: CAISEQQGSSYEQYF. This chain links TRBV10-3 with TRBJ2-7; 7 bases match TRBD1. The trim removed 2 bases at V and 0 bases at J, leaving 4 bases unmatched. CDR1 is ENHRY, CDR2 SYGVKD, per germline. The CDR3 spans 15 residues.

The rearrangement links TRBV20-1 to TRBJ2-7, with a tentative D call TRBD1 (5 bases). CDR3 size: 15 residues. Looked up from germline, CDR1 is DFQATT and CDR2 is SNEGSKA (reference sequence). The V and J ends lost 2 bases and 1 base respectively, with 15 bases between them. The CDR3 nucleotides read TGCAGTGCTAGACCCTATTTAGGGGCATCCTACGAGCAGTACTTC. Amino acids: CSARPYLGASYEQYF.

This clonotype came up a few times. The CDR3 reads CASTRSGSGANVLTF. DNA of the CDR3: TGTGCCAGCACCCGTTCCGGTTCTGGGGCCAACGTCCTGACTTTC. The V and J genes are TRBV28 and TRBJ2-6; no clear D. The germline V gene has CDR1 MDHEN and CDR2 SYDVKM. This CDR3 spans 15 amino acids. With 7 bases removed from V and 1 base from J, the gap between germline ends came to 11 bases.

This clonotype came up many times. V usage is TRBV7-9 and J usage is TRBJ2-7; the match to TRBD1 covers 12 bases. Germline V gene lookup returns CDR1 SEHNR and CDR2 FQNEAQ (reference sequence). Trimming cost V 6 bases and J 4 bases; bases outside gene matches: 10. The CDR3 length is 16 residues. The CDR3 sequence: CASRMPRDRGLYEQYF. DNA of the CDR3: TGTGCCAGCAGGATGCCCCGGGACAGGGGGCTGTACGAGCAGTACTTC.

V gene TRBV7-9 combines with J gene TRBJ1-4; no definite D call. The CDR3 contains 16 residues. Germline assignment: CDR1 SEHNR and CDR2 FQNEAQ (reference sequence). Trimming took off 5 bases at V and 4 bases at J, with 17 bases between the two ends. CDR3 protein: CASSADRARNNEKLFF. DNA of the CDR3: TGTGCCAGCAGCGCGGACCGGGCCCGCAATAATGAAAAACTGTTTTTT.

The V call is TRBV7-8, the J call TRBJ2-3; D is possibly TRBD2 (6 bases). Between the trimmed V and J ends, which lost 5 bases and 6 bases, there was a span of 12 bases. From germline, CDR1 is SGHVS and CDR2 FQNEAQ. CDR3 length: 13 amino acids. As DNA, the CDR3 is TGTGCCAGCAGCCTGACTAGTTCGGATACGCAGTATTTT. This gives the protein CASSLTSSDTQYF. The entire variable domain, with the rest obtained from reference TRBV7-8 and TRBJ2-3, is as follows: GAGVSQSPRYKVAKRGQDVALRCDPISGHVSLFWYQQALGQGPEFLTYFQNEAQLDKSGLPSDRFFAERPEGSVSTLKIQRTQQEDSAVYLCASSLTSSDTQYFGPGTRLTVL.

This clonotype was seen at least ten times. CDR3 region: CASSLNRVGRLNTEAFF. CDR3 nucleotides: TGTGCCAGCAGCTTAAACCGCGTTGGACGGTTGAACACTGAAGCTTTCTTT. The chain joins TRBV7-3 to TRBJ1-1; D gene unclear. CDR3 length: 17 amino acids. In germline, CDR1 is SGHTA, CDR2 FQGTGA. V was pared by 1 base and J by 0 bases, with 15 bases between.

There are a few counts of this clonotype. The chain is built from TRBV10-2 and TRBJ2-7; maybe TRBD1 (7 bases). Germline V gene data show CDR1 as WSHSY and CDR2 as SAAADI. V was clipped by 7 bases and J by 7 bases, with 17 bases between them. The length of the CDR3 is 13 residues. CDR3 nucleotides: TGCGCCAGCAATGGAGGGGGCGTAGGGGAGCAGTACTTC. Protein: CASNGGGVGEQYF.

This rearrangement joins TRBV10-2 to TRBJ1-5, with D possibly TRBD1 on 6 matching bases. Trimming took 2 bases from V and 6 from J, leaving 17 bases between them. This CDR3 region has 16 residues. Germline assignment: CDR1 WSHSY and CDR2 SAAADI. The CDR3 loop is CASSELRGGGTQPQHF. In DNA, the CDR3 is TGCGCCAGCAGTGAGCTTCGAGGAGGGGGTACTCAGCCCCAGCATTTT.

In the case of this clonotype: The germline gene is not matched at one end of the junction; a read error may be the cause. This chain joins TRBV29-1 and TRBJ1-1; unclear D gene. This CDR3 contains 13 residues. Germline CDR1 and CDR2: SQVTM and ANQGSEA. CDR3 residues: CSVPRDLNTEAFF. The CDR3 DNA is TGCAGCGTTCCAAGGGATCTGAACACTGAAGCCTTCTTT.

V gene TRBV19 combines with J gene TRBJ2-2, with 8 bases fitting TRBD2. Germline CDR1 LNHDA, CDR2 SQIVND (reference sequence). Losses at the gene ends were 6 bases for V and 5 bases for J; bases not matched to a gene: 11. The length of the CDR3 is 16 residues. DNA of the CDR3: TGTGCCAGTAGACCGTCGGAAGCGGGAGTGACCGGGGAGCTGTTTTTT. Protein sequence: CASRPSEAGVTGELFF.

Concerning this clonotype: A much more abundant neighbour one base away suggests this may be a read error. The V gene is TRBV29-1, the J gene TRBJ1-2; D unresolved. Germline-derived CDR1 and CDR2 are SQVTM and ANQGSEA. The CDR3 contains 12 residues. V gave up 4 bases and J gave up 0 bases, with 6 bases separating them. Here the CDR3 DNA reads TGCAGCGTTGGCGCAGCTAACTATGGCTACACCTTC. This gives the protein CSVGAANYGYTF.

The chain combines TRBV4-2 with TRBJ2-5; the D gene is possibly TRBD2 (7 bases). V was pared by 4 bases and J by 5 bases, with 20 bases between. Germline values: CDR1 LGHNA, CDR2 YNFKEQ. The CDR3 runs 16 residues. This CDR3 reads CASSPERPGGQETQYF. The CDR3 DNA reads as TGTGCCAGCAGCCCCGAGCGTCCGGGGGGCCAGGAGACCCAGTACTTC.

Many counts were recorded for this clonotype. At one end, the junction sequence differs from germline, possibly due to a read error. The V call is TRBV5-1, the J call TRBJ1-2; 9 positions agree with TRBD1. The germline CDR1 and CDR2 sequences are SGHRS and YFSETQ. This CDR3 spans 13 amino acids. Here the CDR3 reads CASSPGQGGGYTF. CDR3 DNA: TGTGCCAGCAGTCCGGGACAGGGTGGTGGCTACACCTTC.

This CDR3 is CASWTGENQPQHF. CDR3 DNA sequence: TGTGCCAGCTGGACAGGGGAAAATCAGCCCCAGCATTTT. The chain links TRBV27 to TRBJ1-5, with 9 bases lining up with TRBD1. The trim removed 8 bases at V and 4 bases at J, leaving 3 bases unmatched. From germline, CDR1 is MNHEY and CDR2 SMNVEV (reference sequence). This CDR3 region has 13 residues.

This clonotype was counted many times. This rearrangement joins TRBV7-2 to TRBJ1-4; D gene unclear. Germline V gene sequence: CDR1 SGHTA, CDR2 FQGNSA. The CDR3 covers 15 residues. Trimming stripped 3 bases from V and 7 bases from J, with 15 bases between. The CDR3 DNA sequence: TGTGCCAGCAGCTTGCGGACCGGGTCGGGTGAAAAACTGTTTTTT. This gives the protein CASSLRTGSGEKLFF.

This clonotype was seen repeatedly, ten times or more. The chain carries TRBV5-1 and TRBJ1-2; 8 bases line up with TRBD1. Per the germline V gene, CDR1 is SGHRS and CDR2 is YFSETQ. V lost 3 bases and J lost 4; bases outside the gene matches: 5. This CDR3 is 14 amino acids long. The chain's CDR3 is CASSSQGAGYGYTF. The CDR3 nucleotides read TGCGCCAGCAGCTCCCAGGGGGCGGGCTATGGCTACACCTTC. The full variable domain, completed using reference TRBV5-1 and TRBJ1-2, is KAGVTQTPRYLIKTRGQQVTLSCSPISGHRSVSWYQQTPGQGLQFLFEYFSETQRNKGNFPGRFSGRQFSNSRSEMNVSTLELGDSALYLCASSSQGAGYGYTFGSGTRLTVV.

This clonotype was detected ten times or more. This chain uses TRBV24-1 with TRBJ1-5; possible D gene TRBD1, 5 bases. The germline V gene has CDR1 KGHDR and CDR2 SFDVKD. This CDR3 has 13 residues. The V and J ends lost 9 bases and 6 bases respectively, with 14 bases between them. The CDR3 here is CATQLGAIQPQHF. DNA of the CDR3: TGTGCCACCCAACTAGGGGCGATTCAGCCCCAGCATTTT.

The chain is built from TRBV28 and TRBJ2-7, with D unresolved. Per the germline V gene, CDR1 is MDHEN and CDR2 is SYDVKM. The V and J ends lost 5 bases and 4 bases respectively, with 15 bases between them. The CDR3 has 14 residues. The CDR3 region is CASSPLPDIYEQYF. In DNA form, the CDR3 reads TGTGCCAGCAGTCCGCTCCCCGACATATACGAGCAGTACTTC.

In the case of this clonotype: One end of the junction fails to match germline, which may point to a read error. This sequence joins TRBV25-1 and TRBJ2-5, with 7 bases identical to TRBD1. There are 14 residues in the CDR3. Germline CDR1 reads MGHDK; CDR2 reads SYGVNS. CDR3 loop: CACSATQGVETQYF. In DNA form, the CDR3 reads TGTGCCTGCAGTGCGACCCAGGGGGTGGAGACCCAGTACTTC.

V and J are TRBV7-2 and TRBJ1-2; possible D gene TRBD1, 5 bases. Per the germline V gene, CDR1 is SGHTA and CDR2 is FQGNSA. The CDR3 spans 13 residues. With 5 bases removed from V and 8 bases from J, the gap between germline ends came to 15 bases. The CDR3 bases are TGTGCCAGCAGCCCGGCGGGGGACGGGGGCTACACCTTC. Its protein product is CASSPAGDGGYTF.

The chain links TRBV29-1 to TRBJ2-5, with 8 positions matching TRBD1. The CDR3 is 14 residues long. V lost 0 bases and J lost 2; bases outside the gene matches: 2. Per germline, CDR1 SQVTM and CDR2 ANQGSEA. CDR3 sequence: CSVEDRTGQETQYF. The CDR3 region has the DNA TGCAGCGTTGAAGATCGGACAGGGCAAGAGACCCAGTACTTC. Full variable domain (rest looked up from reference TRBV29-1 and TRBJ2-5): SAVISQKPSRDICQRGTSLTIQCQVDSQVTMMFWYRQQPGQSLTLIATANQGSEATYESGFVIDKFPISRPNLTFSTLTVSNMSPEDSSIYLCSVEDRTGQETQYFGPGTRLLVL.

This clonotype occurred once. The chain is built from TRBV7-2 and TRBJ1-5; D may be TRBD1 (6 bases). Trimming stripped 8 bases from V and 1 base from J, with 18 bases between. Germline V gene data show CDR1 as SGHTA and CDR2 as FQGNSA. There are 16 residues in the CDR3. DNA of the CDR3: TGTGCCAGCGGCAAAGGAGGGGGAACAAGCAATCAGCCCCAGCATTTT. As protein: CASGKGGGTSNQPQHF.